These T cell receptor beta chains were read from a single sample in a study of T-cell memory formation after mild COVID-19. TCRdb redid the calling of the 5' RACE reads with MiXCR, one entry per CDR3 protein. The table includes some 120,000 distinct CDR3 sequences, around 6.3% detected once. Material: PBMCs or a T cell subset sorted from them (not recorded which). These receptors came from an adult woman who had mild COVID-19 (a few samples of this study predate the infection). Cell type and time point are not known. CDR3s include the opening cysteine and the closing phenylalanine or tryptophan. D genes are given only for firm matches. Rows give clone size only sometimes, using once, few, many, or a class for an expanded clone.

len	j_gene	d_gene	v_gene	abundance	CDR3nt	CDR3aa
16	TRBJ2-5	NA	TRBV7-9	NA	TGTGCCAGCAGCCTGGGGGAGGGGGCTACCCTTGAGACCCAGTACTTC	CASSLGEGATLETQYF
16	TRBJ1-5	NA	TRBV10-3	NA	TGTGCCATCAGTGAGACTCCCTTCCGAGATAATCAGCCCCAGCATTTT	CAISETPFRDNQPQHF
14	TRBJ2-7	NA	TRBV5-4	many	TGTGCCAGCAGCTTGGGAGGGCAGGGGTACGAGCAGTACTTC	CASSLGGQGYEQYF
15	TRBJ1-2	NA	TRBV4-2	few	TGTGCCAGCAGCCATCCCCCGGGACCGGCTTATGGCTACACCTTC	CASSHPPGPAYGYTF
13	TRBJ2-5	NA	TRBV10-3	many	TGTGCCACCCACGGGTTCCCGGGCGAGACCCAGTACTTC	CATHGFPGETQYF
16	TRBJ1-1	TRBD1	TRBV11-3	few	TGTGCCAGCAGCTTACGGTCTGGGACAGGGAACACTGAAGCTTTCTTT	CASSLRSGTGNTEAFF
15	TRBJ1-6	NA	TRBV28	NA	TGTGCCAGCAGACCCAGACCGAGCGCTAATTCACCCCTCCACTTT	CASRPRPSANSPLHF
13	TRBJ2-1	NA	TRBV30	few	TGTGCCTGGAGTGTATGGGGGTACAATGAGCAGTTCTTC	CAWSVWGYNEQFF
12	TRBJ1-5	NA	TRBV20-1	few	TGCAGTGCTAAATCAGGGGTTCAGCCCCAGCATTTT	CSAKSGVQPQHF
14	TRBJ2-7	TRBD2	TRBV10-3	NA	TGTGCCATCAGTTCGACTAGCGCTCACTACGAGCAGTACTTC	CAISSTSAHYEQYF
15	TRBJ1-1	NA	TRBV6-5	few	TGTGCCAGCAGTTACTCTTATCCCGTGAACACTGAAGCTTTCTTT	CASSYSYPVNTEAFF
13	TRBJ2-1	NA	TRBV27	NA	TGTGCCAGCAGTTTATTCGGGAGCAATGAGCAGTTCTTC	CASSLFGSNEQFF
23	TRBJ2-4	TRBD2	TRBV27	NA	TGTGCCAGCAGTCCCCTTATGCTGACCGGGACTAGCGGGAGCCAGCTAGCCAAAAACATTCAGTACTTC	CASSPLMLTGTSGSQLAKNIQYF
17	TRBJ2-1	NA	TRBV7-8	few	TGTGCCAGCAGCGGGCCGGGACGCCCGAGCTCCTACAATGAGCAGTTCTTC	CASSGPGRPSSYNEQFF
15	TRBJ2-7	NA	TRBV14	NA	TGTGCCAGCAGCCAAGATTCTGGCAGCACCTACGAGCAGTACTTC	CASSQDSGSTYEQYF
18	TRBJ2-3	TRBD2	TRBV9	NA	TGTGCCAGCAGCCCAGGGGCTAGCGGGCTTCGGAGCACAGATACGCAGTATTTT	CASSPGASGLRSTDTQYF
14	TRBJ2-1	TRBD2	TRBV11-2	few	TGTGCCAGCAGCTTGGGACTAGCGGGAGGGCCCGAGTTCTTC	CASSLGLAGGPEFF
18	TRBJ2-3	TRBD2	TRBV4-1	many	TGCGCCAGCAGCCGTATAGCGGGGGGGACCGCAAGCACAGATACGCAGTATTTT	CASSRIAGGTASTDTQYF
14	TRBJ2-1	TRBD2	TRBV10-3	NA	TGTGCCATCAGTAGGGGGACTAGCGTTAGTGAGCAGTTCTTC	CAISRGTSVSEQFF
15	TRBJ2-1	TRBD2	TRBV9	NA	TGTGCCAGCAGCGTTAGCGGGGGTAAAAACAATGAGCAGTTCTTC	CASSVSGGKNNEQFF
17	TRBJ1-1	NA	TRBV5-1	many	TGCGCCAGCAGCTTGAGCCGCTACAGCTACAACAACACTGAAGCTTTCTTT	CASSLSRYSYNNTEAFF
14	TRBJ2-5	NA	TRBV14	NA	TGTGCCAGCAGCCAATGGGGTGCGGCGGAGACCCAGTACTTC	CASSQWGAAETQYF
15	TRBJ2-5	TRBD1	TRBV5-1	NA	TGCGCCAGCACCTCAGGGGGCGGACTACAAGAGACCCAGTACTTC	CASTSGGGLQETQYF